Following are 11 T cell receptor beta chains from one sample sequenced in a study of shared clonotypes between healthy human individuals. The protocol was immunoSEQ multiplex PCR, while the TCRdb copy is restricted to in-frame clones and leaves out a portion. The data show more than 900,000 clones, about 84% seen once. The sequenced sample consisted of memory CD4+ T cells from PBMCs. Subset reported: CD45RA-negative fraction. These receptors all stem from a man aged 18 to 29 in good health. Some clones in this sample may be carry-over from other donors' samples.

V is TRBV9 and J is TRBJ2-1, with 9 bases lining up with TRBD2. The length of the CDR3 is 16 residues. V lost 3 bases, J lost 8 bases, and 12 bases stayed unmatched. The germline CDR1 and CDR2 sequences are SGDLS and YYNGEE. In DNA, the CDR3 is TGTGCCAGCAGCGGCGGTGGCGGGAGGGCCAACCATGAGCAGTTCTTC. It yields the protein CASSGGGGRANHEQFF.

This clone appeared a few times. The chain recombines TRBV5-6 with TRBJ1-2; D possibly corresponds to TRBD1 (5 bases). V was shortened by 4 bases and J by 4 bases, with 11 bases between the two germline ends. This CDR3 comprises 13 residues. CDR1 and CDR2 (germline): SGHDT, YYEEEE. CDR3 region: CASSVSGTYGYTF. The CDR3 DNA is TGTGCCAGCAGCGTATCCGGGACCTATGGCTACACCTTC.

This clone has a single count. The chain combines TRBV27 with TRBJ1-2, with D maybe TRBD1 (6 bases). V gave up 3 bases and J gave up 3 bases, with 14 bases separating them. The CDR3 has 15 amino acids. Germline V gives CDR1 MNHEY, CDR2 SMNVEV (reference sequence). The chain's CDR3 is CASSLGLEGDYGYTF. For the CDR3, the DNA is TGTGCCAGCAGTTTGGGGTTGGAGGGGGACTATGGCTACACCTTC.

This clone turned up a few times. V and J are TRBV30 and TRBJ1-5; 9 bases fit TRBD1. This CDR3 has 13 residues. Unmatched junction bases numbered 2, after V lost 2 bases and J lost 6 bases. Per the germline V gene, CDR1 is GTSNPN and CDR2 is SVGIG (reference sequence). The CDR3 DNA reads TGTGCCTGGAGTAAACAGGGGGCTCAGCCCCAGCATTTT. It is translated as CAWSKQGAQPQHF.

The rearrangement joins TRBV29-1 to TRBJ2-3; 8 nucleotides line up with TRBD2. The CDR3 covers 14 residues. V dropped 4 bases and J dropped 3; count of bases not matched to a gene: 6. The V gene's germline CDR1 is SQVTM and CDR2 ANQGSEA. Written as DNA, the CDR3 is TGCAGCGTTGCGGGGGGGAGTAGAACAGATACGCAGTATTTT. Amino acids: CSVAGGSRTDTQYF.

This rearrangement joins TRBV14 to TRBJ2-1; no clear D gene. The CDR3 totals 13 residues. V was clipped by 1 base and J by 12 bases, with 13 bases between them. Germline CDR1 and CDR2: SGHDN and FVKESK. The CDR3 reads CASSQALVYGQFF. CDR3 bases: TGTGCCAGCAGCCAAGCACTGGTTTATGGGCAGTTCTTC.

CDR3 loop: CASSLYPGDRGYGYTF. For the CDR3, the DNA is TGTGCCAGCAGCCTGTATCCCGGGGACAGGGGTTACGGCTACACCTTC. The chain recombines TRBV7-3 with TRBJ1-2, with 10 positions matching TRBD1. This CDR3 has 16 residues. The V gene's germline CDR1 is SGHTA and CDR2 FQGTGA. V trimming: 5 bases; J trimming: 8 bases; junction bases outside the gene matches: 14.

J is TRBJ2-3 and V is TRBV12-5; unclear D gene. Germline lookup yields CDR1 LGHNT and CDR2 FRNRAP. Trimming removed 0 bases at V and 4 bases at J, with 14 bases between. The CDR3 has 16 residues. CDR3 region: CASGLVVEGTADTQYF. For the CDR3, the DNA is TGTGCTAGTGGTTTGGTGGTAGAAGGCACGGCAGATACGCAGTATTTT.

The rearrangement links TRBV7-9 to TRBJ1-3; weak D call: TRBD1 (6 bases). The V and J ends lost 5 bases and 2 bases respectively, with 13 bases between them. The V gene's germline CDR1 is SEHNR and CDR2 FQNEAQ (reference sequence). This CDR3 comprises 15 residues. In DNA form, the CDR3 reads TGTGCCAGCAGCCCAGGGGCAGTCACTGGAAACACCATATATTTT. This sequence encodes CASSPGAVTGNTIYF.

This clone was counted a few times. The chain combines TRBV5-1 with TRBJ2-1; D unclear. Germline-derived CDR1 and CDR2 are SGHRS and YFSETQ. The CDR3 spans 14 residues. V was pared by 0 bases and J by 6 bases, with 10 bases between. As DNA, the CDR3 is TGCGCCAGCAGCTTGGAAGGGTTGGGCAATGAGCAGTTCTTC. Its protein product is CASSLEGLGNEQFF. The full variable domain, rest sourced from reference TRBV5-1 and TRBJ2-1, is KAGVTQTPRYLIKTRGQQVTLSCSPISGHRSVSWYQQTPGQGLQFLFEYFSETQRNKGNFPGRFSGRQFSNSRSEMNVSTLELGDSALYLCASSLEGLGNEQFFGPGTRLTVL.

Turning to this clone: This sample also contains other DNA sequences that code for the same CDR3. V gene TRBV6-5 combines with J gene TRBJ2-3; TRBD2 is a possible D gene (7 bases). The germline V and J ends were trimmed by 5 bases and 1 base, with 13 bases remaining between them. The CDR3 contains 15 residues. The germline gives CDR1 MNHEY, CDR2 SVGAGI. This chain's CDR3 is CASSPGGAGTDTQYF. In nucleotides, the CDR3 is TGTGCCAGCAGTCCTGGGGGGGCTGGCACAGATACGCAGTATTTT.